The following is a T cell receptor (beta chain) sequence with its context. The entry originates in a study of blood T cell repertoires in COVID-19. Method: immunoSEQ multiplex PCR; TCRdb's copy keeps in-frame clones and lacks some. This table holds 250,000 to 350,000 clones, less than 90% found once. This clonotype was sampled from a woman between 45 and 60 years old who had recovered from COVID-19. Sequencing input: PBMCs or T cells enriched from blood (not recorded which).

CDR3 residues: CASSLAGEQPQHF. The DNA for the CDR3 is TGCGCCAGCAGCTTGGCCGGGGAGCAGCCCCAGCATTTT. The chain recombines TRBV5-1 with TRBJ1-5; D gene unclear. Germline CDR1 SGHRS, CDR2 YFSETQ. V lost 0 bases and J lost 7, with 8 bases in between. The CDR3 length is 13 residues.